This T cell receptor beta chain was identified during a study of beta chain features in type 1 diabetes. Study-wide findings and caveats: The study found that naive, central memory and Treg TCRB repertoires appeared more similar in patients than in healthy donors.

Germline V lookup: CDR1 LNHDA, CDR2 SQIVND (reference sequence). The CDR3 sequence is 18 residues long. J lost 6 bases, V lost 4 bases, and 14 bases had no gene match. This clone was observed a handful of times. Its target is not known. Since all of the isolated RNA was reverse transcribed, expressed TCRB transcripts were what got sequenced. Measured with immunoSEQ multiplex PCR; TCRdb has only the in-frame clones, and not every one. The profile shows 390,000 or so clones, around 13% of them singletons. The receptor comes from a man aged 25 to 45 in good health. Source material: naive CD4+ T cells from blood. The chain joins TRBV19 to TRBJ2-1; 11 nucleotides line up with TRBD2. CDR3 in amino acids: CASSTALGLAGGINEQFF. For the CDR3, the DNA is TGTGCCAGTAGTACTGCCTTGGGGCTAGCGGGAGGTATCAATGAGCAGTTCTTC.